Listed below are T cell receptor beta chains from one sample, sequenced in a study of Ad26.COV2.S vaccination and SARS-CoV-2 variants. This table comes from immunoSEQ multiplex PCR, and its TCRdb copy is limited to in-frame clones, with some not included. The sample contains some 350,000 clones, about 85% of which appear only once. Sequenced material: peripheral blood, taken in a trial of Ad26.COV2.S vaccine versus placebo. Every receptor here comes from a person between 18 and 60 years old who received the Ad26.COV2.S COVID-19 vaccine or a placebo. Each CDR3 is given with its conserved first and last residue. The D gene is left open where the match is weak. Clone size is stated in some rows and not others, as once, few, many or a class when expanded.

TRBV5-1,.,TRBJ2-7,many,TGCGCCAGCAGCTTGGTTGCCGCTACCTACGAGCAGTACTTC,CASSLVAATYEQYF
TRBV7-2,.,TRBJ2-3,.,TGTGCCAGCAGCTCCCAGGGATGGAGCACAGATACGCAGTATTTT,CASSSQGWSTDTQYF
TRBV7-2,.,TRBJ2-6,once,TGTGCCAGCAGCTTAGGATCTAGGGGGGCCAACGTCCTGACTTTC,CASSLGSRGANVLTF
TRBV9,TRBD2,TRBJ2-5,once,TGTGCCAGCAGCGTTGGAGCGGGAGTTGGAGAGACCCAGTACTTC,CASSVGAGVGETQYF
TRBV12-5,TRBD1,TRBJ2-1,once,TGTGCTAGTGGTTTGTGGGACAGGGGCTACAATGAGCAGTTCTTC,CASGLWDRGYNEQFF
TRBV12-3/TRBV12-4,TRBD1,TRBJ1-2,.,TGTGCCAGCAGTTTGGGACAGCACTATGGCTACACCTTC,CASSLGQHYGYTF
TRBV6-6,.,TRBJ1-1,.,TGTGCCAGCAGTTACTCGGACAGTAACACTGAAGCTTTCTTT,CASSYSDSNTEAFF
TRBV25-1,TRBD2,TRBJ2-5,.,TGTGCCAACCTAGCGGGAGTCCAGGACAGTCAAGAGACCCAGTACTTC,CANLAGVQDSQETQYF
TRBV7-2,TRBD1,TRBJ2-1,.,TGTGCCAGCAGCCTGGAGAACCGGGACAGGGTAGAATGGTGGAATGAGCAGTTCTTC,CASSLENRDRVEWWNEQFF
TRBV5-5,TRBD1,TRBJ2-7,.,TGTGCCAGCAGCTACGAGTCGGGACAGTCTTTCTACGAGCAGTACTTC,CASSYESGQSFYEQYF
TRBV4-1,.,TRBJ1-2,.,TGCGCCAGCAGCCAAGGTAGACTTGGGGGAATCGACTATGGCTACACCTTC,CASSQGRLGGIDYGYTF
TRBV7-2,TRBD2,TRBJ2-1,few,TGTGCCAGCAGCTTAGTTCGGTCTAGCGGAGTCTCCTACAATGAGCAGTTCTTC,CASSLVRSSGVSYNEQFF
TRBV5-1,.,TRBJ2-5,.,TGCGCCAGCAGCGCAGCGGGCTACCAAGAGACCCAGTACTTC,CASSAAGYQETQYF
TRBV15,.,TRBJ1-2,.,TGTGCCACCAGCACTAGACAGGAACCTCCCTATGGCTACACCTTC,CATSTRQEPPYGYTF
TRBV6-5,TRBD1,TRBJ2-2,.,TGTGCCAGCAGGCTGACAGGGATGGGGGAGCTGTTTTTT,CASRLTGMGELFF
TRBV19,TRBD1,TRBJ2-2,.,TGTGCCAGTAGTGGCTCGTTGGGACAGGGGGCATGGGAGCTGTTTTTT,CASSGSLGQGAWELFF
TRBV5-6,.,TRBJ2-5,once,TGTGCCAGCAGCTTCGTGGGGGGTTTGGAGACCCAGTACTTC,CASSFVGGLETQYF
TRBV29-1,.,TRBJ2-2,.,TGCAGCGTTGAGTTAAGCGGATACACCGGGGAGCTGTTTTTT,CSVELSGYTGELFF
TRBV9,TRBD2,TRBJ2-3,.,TGTGCCAGCAGCCCCTGGGGGGGGGCAGATACGCAGTATTTT,CASSPWGGADTQYF
TRBV5-1,.,TRBJ1-1,.,TGCGCCAGCAGCTTGCTGGGGAACACTGAAGCTTTCTTT,CASSLLGNTEAFF
TRBV7-9,TRBD1,TRBJ2-6,.,TGTGCCAGCAGCTCGACAGGGATACGTAGCTCTGGGGCCAACGTCCTGACTTTC,CASSSTGIRSSGANVLTF
TRBV14,.,TRBJ1-1,.,TGTGCCAGCAGCCTCTACATGGATCCCGAAGCTTTCTTT,CASSLYMDPEAFF
TRBV5-4,TRBD1,TRBJ1-3,.,TGTGCCAGCAGCTTGGCCGGGACAGGGGGCTTAATCTCTGGAAACACCATATATTTT,CASSLAGTGGLISGNTIYF
TRBV4-3,.,TRBJ2-1,.,TGCGCCAGCAGCCAAGATTTCCCGGGAACGTTCGGTGAGCAGTTCTTC,CASSQDFPGTFGEQFF
TRBV7-8,TRBD2,TRBJ2-3,.,TGTGCCAGCAGCTCCTTTGATGCGGTGGGCGGGGGTACGCAGTATTTT,CASSSFDAVGGGTQYF
TRBV29-1,.,TRBJ1-2,.,TGCAGCGTTGAGACCAGTCCCCCAGTGGAGTCAAACTATGGCTACACCTTC,CSVETSPPVESNYGYTF
TRBV5-1,TRBD2,TRBJ2-5,.,TGCGCCAGCAGCTTAGGGACTAGCGGGGGAGAGACCCAGTACTTC,CASSLGTSGGETQYF
TRBV3-1/TRBV3-2,.,TRBJ2-3,.,TGTGCCAGCAGCCCGTTACCTAGCACAGATACGCAGTATTTT,CASSPLPSTDTQYF
TRBV27,TRBD2,TRBJ2-7,.,TGTGCCAGCAGTTCGACTAGCGGGGGGGTACGGGAGCAGTACTTC,CASSSTSGGVREQYF
TRBV6-2/TRBV6-3,TRBD2,TRBJ2-7,.,TGTGCCAGCAGTATACGGACTAGCGGATCCTACGAGCAGTACTTC,CASSIRTSGSYEQYF
TRBV7-7,.,TRBJ2-3,.,TGTGCTAGCAGCTTTGACAGAACAGATACGCAGTATTTT,CASSFDRTDTQYF
TRBV19,TRBD2,TRBJ2-1,.,TGTGCCAGTAGTATCAGCGGGGGCGCCTACAATGAGCAGTTCTTC,CASSISGGAYNEQFF
TRBV7-9,.,TRBJ2-1,few,TGTGCCAGCAGCCCGGGCCCACCGGGACGCAGTGAGCAGTTCTTC,CASSPGPPGRSEQFF
TRBV11-2,.,TRBJ1-1,.,TGTGCCAGCAGCTTAAGGACGCGCACTGAAGCTTTCTTT,CASSLRTRTEAFF
TRBV18,.,TRBJ1-2,.,TGTGCCAGCTCACCCTCAGGGGACTATGGCTACACCTTC,CASSPSGDYGYTF
TRBV23-1,.,TRBJ2-1,once,TGCGCCAGCGCAGCCCCATTAGTCAATGAGCAGTTCTTC,CASAAPLVNEQFF
TRBV10-3,.,TRBJ2-3,.,TGTGCCATCAGTGAGTCTTTCAGGGGTCGCACAGATACGCAGTATTTT,CAISESFRGRTDTQYF
TRBV9,.,TRBJ2-2,.,TGTGCCAGCAGCCCAACGGGGCCTCCGGAGCTGTTTTTT,CASSPTGPPELFF
TRBV7-9,.,TRBJ2-7,.,TGTGCCAGCAGCTTCGCTGGGTCCTACGAGCAGTACTTC,CASSFAGSYEQYF
TRBV19,.,TRBJ1-2,once,TGTGCCAGTAGTACGGGACATTATCCAGACCCCGGCTACACCTTC,CASSTGHYPDPGYTF
TRBV5-1,.,TRBJ2-2,once,TGCGCCAGCAGCTTGTACTCACCCCCCGAGGGCGGGGAGCTGTTTTTT,CASSLYSPPEGGELFF
TRBV5-4,TRBD1,TRBJ2-1,.,TGTGCCAGCAACCCTAGGGGGCAGGGGTTCTACAATGAGCAGTTCTTC,CASNPRGQGFYNEQFF
TRBV18,TRBD2,TRBJ2-5,.,TGTGCCAGCTCCCCAGGACTAGCGGGAGACGAGACCCAGTACTTC,CASSPGLAGDETQYF
TRBV27,.,TRBJ2-3,.,TGTGCCAGCAGTTTCCAGCAGATTAGCACAGATACGCAGTATTTT,CASSFQQISTDTQYF
TRBV6-5,.,TRBJ2-5,.,TGTGCCAGCACCACAGGGTTGGGGGAGACCCAGTACTTC,CASTTGLGETQYF
TRBV6-2/TRBV6-3,.,TRBJ1-4,once,TGTGCCAGCACTTACAGGACAGCCCGAAACCAAGGGAAACTGTTTTTT,CASTYRTARNQGKLFF
TRBV5-1,TRBD2,TRBJ2-7,few,TGCGCCAGCAGTTCGACTAGCGGGGGGCCGGGGCAGTACTTC,CASSSTSGGPGQYF
TRBV4-3,.,TRBJ2-3,.,TGCGCCAGCAGCCAAGTAAGGGCAGGGTTGGGTTCAGATACGCAGTATTTT,CASSQVRAGLGSDTQYF
TRBV25-1,TRBD2,TRBJ2-7,.,TGTGCCAGCAGTGAATATTCGGGCGGGAGTGGTACCGAGCAGTACTTC,CASSEYSGGSGTEQYF
TRBV7-2,TRBD1,TRBJ1-2,.,TGTGCCAGCAGCCCCCGGCATCGGGGGACAGGGCCGAACTATGGCTACACCTTC,CASSPRHRGTGPNYGYTF
TRBV13,TRBD1,TRBJ1-5,.,TGTGCCAGCAGCTCGTCTCGGACAGGGGACTCGGGGGCCCAGCATTTT,CASSSSRTGDSGAQHF
TRBV9,TRBD1,TRBJ1-3,.,TGTGCCAGCAGCGTAGTTAGACAGGGGCCTGGAAACACCATATATTTT,CASSVVRQGPGNTIYF
TRBV10-1,.,TRBJ2-1,.,TGCGCCAGCGGCTCCTACAATGAGCAGTTCTTC,CASGSYNEQFF
TRBV13,.,TRBJ2-7,.,TGTGCCAGCAGACTGAGGGGGGATTCCTACGAGCAGTACTTC,CASRLRGDSYEQYF
TRBV4-3,.,TRBJ2-2,.,TGCGCCAGCAGCCAAGTGGCCGGGAGCGACACCGGGGAGCTGTTTTTT,CASSQVAGSDTGELFF